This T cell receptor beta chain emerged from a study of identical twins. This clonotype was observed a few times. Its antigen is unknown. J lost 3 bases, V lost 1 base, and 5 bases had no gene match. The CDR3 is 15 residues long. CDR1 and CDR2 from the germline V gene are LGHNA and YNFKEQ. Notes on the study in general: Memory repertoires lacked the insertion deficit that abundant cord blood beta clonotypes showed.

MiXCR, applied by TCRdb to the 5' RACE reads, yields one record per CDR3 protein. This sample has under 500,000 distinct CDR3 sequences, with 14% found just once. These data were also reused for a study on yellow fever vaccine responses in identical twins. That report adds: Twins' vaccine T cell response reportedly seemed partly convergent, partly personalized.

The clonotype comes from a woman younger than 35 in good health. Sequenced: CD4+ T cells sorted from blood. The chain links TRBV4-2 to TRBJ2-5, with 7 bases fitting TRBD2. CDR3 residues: CASSQVASGKETQYF. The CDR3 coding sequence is TGTGCCAGCAGCCAAGTCGCTAGCGGTAAAGAGACCCAGTACTTC.